The 2 T cell receptor beta chains presented below share a single source sample, sequenced in a study of CD8+ T cells in alopecia areata. Extracted RNA was reverse transcribed, and the resulting cDNA served as sequencing template. Assay: immunoSEQ multiplex PCR; the TCRdb copy retains only in-frame clones and omits some. The table shows 98,000 or so clones, with almost 60% occurring only once. The sequenced sample was CD8+ T cells sorted from blood. Every receptor here comes from a human donor in good health.

This clone was counted only a few times. V gene TRBV5-6 combines with J gene TRBJ2-7; D unresolved. CDR3 length: 14 amino acids. V lost 4 bases and J 2 bases, leaving 13 bases between the germline ends. The V gene's germline CDR1 is SGHDT and CDR2 YYEEEE. The chain's CDR3 is CASSSQSGAYEQYF. Written as DNA, the CDR3 is TGTGCCAGCAGCAGTCAGTCCGGTGCCTACGAGCAGTACTTC.

This clone was observed a few times. This chain connects TRBV29-1 to TRBJ2-2; D call uncertain. CDR3 length equals 13 residues. Germline V gene sequence: CDR1 SQVTM, CDR2 ANQGSEA. Between the trimmed V and J ends, which lost 3 bases and 1 base, there was a span of 6 bases. CDR3 residues: CSVEDKNTGELFF. In DNA form, the CDR3 reads TGCAGCGTTGAGGATAAGAACACCGGGGAGCTGTTTTTT.